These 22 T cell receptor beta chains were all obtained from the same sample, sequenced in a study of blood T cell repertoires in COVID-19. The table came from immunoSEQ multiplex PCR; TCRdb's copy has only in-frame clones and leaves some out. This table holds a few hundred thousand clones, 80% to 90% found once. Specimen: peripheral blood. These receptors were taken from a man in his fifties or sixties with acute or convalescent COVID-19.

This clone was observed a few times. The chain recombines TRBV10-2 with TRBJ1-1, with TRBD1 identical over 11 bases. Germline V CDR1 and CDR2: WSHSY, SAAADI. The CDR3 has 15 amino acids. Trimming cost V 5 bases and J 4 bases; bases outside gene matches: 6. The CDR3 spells CASSKSGTGGTEAFF. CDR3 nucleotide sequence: TGCGCCAGCAGTAAATCCGGGACAGGGGGCACTGAAGCTTTCTTT.

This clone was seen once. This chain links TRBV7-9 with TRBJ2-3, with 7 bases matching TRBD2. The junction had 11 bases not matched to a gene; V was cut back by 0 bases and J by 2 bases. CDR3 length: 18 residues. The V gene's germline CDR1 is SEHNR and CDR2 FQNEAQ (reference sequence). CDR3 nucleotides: TGTGCCAGCAGCTTAGCCTGGACCCCAGCGGGGTTCACAGATACGCAGTATTTT. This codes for CASSLAWTPAGFTDTQYF.

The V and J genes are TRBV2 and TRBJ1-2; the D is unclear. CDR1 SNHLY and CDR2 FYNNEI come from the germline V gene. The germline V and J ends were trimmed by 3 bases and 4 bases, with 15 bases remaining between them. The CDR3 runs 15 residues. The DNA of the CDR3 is TGTGCCAGCAGTGAGGAGCCCCGCCTCCCCTATGGCTACACCTTC. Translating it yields CASSEEPRLPYGYTF.

The CDR3 DNA follows: TGCGCCAGCAGCTTGACAGGGGGGTACACTGAAGCTTTCTTT. Protein sequence: CASSLTGGYTEAFF. The V and J genes are TRBV5-1 and TRBJ1-1; 8 bases align to TRBD1. V lost 1 base to trimming and J lost 3 bases; unmatched junction nucleotides: 2. CDR3 length: 14 amino acids. The germline gives CDR1 SGHRS, CDR2 YFSETQ.

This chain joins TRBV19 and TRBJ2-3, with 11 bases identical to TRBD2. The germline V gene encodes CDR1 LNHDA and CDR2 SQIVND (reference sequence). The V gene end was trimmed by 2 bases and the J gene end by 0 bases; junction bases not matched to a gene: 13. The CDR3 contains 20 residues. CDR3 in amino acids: CASSIRASGGSRPSTDTQYF. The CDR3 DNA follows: TGTGCCAGTAGTATACGGGCTAGCGGGGGGAGTCGCCCTAGCACAGATACGCAGTATTTT.

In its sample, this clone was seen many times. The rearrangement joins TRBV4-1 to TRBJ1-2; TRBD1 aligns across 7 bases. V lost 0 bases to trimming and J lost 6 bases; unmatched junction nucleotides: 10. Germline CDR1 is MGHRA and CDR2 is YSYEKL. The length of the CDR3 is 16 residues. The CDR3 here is CASSQDRAGGRDGYTF. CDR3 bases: TGCGCCAGCAGCCAAGATAGGGCAGGGGGTAGAGATGGCTACACCTTC.

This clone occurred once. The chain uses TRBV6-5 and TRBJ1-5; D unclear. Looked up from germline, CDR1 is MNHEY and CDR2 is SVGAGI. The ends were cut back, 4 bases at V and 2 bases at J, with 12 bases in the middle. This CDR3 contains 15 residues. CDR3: CASSSLYVGNQPQHF. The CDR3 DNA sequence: TGTGCCAGCAGTTCCCTATACGTGGGCAATCAGCCCCAGCATTTT.

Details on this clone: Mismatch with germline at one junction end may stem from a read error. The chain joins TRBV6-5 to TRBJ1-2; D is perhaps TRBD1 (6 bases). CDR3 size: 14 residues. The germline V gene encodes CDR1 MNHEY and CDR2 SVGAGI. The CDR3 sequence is CASSYDRTAKISNF. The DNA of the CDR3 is TGTGCCAGCAGTTACGATCGGACAGCCAAAATTTCCAATTTC.

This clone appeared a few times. In DNA form, the CDR3 reads TGTGCCAGCATTCAGACCGGGACAGGGAGCCACGAGCAGTACTTC. This translates into CASIQTGTGSHEQYF. V gene TRBV6-5 combines with J gene TRBJ2-7; 9 bases agree with TRBD1. The CDR3 spans 15 residues. Germline V lookup: CDR1 MNHEY, CDR2 SVGAGI. J gave up 5 bases and V 7 bases, and 12 bases lay outside the gene matches.

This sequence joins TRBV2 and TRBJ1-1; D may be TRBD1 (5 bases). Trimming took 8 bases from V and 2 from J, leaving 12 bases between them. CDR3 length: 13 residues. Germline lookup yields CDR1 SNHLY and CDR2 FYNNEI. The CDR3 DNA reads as TGTGCCAGCGGTAGGGACTTTAACACTGAAGCTTTCTTT. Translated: CASGRDFNTEAFF.

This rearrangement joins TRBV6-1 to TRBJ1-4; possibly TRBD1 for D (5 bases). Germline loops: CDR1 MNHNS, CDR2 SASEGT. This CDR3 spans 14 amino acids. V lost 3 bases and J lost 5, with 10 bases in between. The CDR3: CASSDAGFNEKLFF. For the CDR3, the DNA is TGTGCCAGCAGTGATGCAGGGTTCAATGAAAAACTGTTTTTT.

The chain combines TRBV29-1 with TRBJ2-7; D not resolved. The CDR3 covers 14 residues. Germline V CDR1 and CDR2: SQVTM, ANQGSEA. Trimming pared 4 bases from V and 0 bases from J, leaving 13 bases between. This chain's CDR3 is CSVVEKAFSYEQYF. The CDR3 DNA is TGCAGCGTTGTGGAGAAGGCCTTCTCCTACGAGCAGTACTTC.

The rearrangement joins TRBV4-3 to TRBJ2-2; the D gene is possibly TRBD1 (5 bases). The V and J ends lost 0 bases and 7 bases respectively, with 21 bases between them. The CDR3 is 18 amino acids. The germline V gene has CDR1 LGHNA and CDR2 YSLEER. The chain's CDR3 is CASSQDQIRGARYGELFF. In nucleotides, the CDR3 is TGCGCCAGCAGCCAAGACCAAATAAGGGGCGCTCGGTACGGGGAGCTGTTTTTT.

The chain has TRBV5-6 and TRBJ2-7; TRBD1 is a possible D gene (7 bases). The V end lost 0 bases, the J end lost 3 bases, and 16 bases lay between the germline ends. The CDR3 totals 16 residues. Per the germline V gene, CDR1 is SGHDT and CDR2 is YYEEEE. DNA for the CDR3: TGTGCCAGCAGCTTGGGGTCGGCAGGGGGAGGCTACGAGCAGTACTTC. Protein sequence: CASSLGSAGGGYEQYF.

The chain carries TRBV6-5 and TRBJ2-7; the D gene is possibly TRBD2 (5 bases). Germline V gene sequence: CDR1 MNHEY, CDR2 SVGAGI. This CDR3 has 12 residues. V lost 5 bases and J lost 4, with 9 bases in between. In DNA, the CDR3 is TGTGCCAGCAGTCCCCCGGGGTACGAGCAGTACTTC. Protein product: CASSPPGYEQYF.

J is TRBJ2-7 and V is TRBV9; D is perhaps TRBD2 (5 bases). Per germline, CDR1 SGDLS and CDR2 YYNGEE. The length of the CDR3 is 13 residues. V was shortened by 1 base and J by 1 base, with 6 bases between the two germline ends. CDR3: CASSVTGSYEQYF. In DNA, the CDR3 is TGTGCCAGCAGCGTAACGGGGTCCTACGAGCAGTACTTC.

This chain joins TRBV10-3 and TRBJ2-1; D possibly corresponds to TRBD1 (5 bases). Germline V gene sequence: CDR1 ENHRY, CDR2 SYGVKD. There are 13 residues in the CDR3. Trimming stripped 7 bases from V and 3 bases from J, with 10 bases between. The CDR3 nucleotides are TGTGCCATCATGACAGATCTCTACAATGAGCAGTTCTTC. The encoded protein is CAIMTDLYNEQFF.

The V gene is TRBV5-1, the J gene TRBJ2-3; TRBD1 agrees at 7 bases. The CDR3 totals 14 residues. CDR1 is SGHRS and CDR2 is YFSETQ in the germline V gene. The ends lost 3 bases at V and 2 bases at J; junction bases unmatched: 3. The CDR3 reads CASSSTGITDTQYF. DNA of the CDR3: TGCGCCAGCAGCTCGACAGGGATCACAGATACGCAGTATTTT.

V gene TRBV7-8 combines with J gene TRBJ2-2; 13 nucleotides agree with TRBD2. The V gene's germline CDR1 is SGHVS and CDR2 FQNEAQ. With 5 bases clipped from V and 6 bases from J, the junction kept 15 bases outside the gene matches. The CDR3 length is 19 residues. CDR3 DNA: TGTGCCAGCAGCCTTACCCGACTAGCGGGGGGCGGGGATGCCGGGGAGCTGTTTTTT. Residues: CASSLTRLAGGGDAGELFF.

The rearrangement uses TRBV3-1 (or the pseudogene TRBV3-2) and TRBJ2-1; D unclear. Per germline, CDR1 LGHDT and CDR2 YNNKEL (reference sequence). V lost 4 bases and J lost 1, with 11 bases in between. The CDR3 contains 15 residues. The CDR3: CASSLGLRSYNEQFF. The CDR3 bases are TGTGCCAGCAGCCTGGGCCTTCGATCCTACAATGAGCAGTTCTTC.

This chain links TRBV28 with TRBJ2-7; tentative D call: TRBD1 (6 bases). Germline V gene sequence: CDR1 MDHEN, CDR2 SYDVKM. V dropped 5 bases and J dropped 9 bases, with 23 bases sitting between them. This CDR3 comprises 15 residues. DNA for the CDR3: TGTGCCAGCAGTCCCAATACCGGGACACGGCATAGGCAGTACTTC. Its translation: CASSPNTGTRHRQYF.

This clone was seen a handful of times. The CDR3 nucleotides read TGTGCCAGCAGTGAAGCGCGAAATGAAAAACTGTTTTTT. Residues: CASSEARNEKLFF. The chain is built from TRBV6-1 and TRBJ1-4, with D unclear. Germline assignment: CDR1 MNHNS and CDR2 SASEGT. The CDR3 contains 13 residues. V was clipped by 0 bases and J by 5 bases, with 4 bases between them.